Shown below are 4 T cell receptor beta chains from a single sample sequenced in a study of cytomegalovirus exposure and HLA in healthy donors. TCRdb's table, derived via immunoSEQ multiplex PCR, lists solely in-frame clones and lacks some. The table shows 150,000 or so clones, with 85% to 90% occurring only once. Sequenced sample: PBMCs. The receptors were sampled from a woman under 30 in good health and CMV-seropositive.

The chain links TRBV9 to TRBJ2-2, with D maybe TRBD2 (5 bases). The CDR3 has 15 residues. Trimming left V 4 bases short and J 0 bases short, with 10 bases between. Germline values: CDR1 SGDLS, CDR2 YYNGEE. This CDR3 is CASSPISANTGELFF. CDR3 nucleotides: TGTGCCAGCAGCCCCATTAGCGCGAACACCGGGGAGCTGTTTTTT.

The J gene is TRBJ2-5, the V gene TRBV5-7; tentative D call: TRBD2 (6 bases). TRBV5-7 is an open reading frame whose function is uncertain. V shed 1 base and J shed 5 bases, with 12 bases lying between them. This CDR3 spans 14 amino acids. As DNA, the CDR3 is TGTGCCAGCAGCTTGCGAGCCAGCGGGGAGACCCAGTACTTC. Translating it yields CASSLRASGETQYF.

The J gene is TRBJ2-5, the V gene TRBV7-9; TRBD1 aligns across 10 bases. J was trimmed by 3 bases and V by 6 bases; bases with no gene match: 4. Germline CDR1 is SEHNR and CDR2 is FQNEAQ (reference sequence). There are 14 residues in the CDR3. The CDR3: CASSRGTGEETQYF. The CDR3 DNA follows: TGTGCCAGCAGTCGCGGGACAGGGGAAGAGACCCAGTACTTC.

V usage is TRBV30 and J usage is TRBJ2-5, with 9 bases identical to TRBD2. Looked up from germline, CDR1 is GTSNPN and CDR2 is SVGIG (reference sequence). The V segment lost 0 bases and the J segment 5 bases; nucleotides outside the gene matches: 7. This CDR3 has 15 amino acids. The DNA for the CDR3 is TGTGCCTGGAGTGTACCGCGGGAGGGCCGCGAGACCCAGTACTTC. Protein: CAWSVPREGRETQYF. The whole variable domain, remainder taken from reference TRBV30 and TRBJ2-5, is SQTIHQWPATLVQPVGSPLSLECTVEGTSNPNLYWYRQAAGRGLQLLFYSVGIGQISSEVPQNLSASRPQDRQFILSSKKLLLSDSGFYLCAWSVPREGRETQYFGPGTRLLVL.